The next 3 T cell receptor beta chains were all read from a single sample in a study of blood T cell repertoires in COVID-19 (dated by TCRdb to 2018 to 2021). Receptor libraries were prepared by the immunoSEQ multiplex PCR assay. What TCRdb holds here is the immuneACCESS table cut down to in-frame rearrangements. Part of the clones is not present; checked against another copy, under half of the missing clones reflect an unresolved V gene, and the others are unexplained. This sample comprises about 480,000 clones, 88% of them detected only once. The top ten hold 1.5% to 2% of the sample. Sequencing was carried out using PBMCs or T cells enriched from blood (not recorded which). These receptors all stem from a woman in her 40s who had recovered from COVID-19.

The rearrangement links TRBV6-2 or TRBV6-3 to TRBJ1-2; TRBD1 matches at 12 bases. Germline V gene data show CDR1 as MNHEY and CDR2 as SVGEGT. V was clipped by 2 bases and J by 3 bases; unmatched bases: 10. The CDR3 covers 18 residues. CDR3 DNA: TGTGCCAGCAGTTACGTCGGGACAGGGGGCTTATTTTACTATGGCTACACCTTC. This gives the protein CASSYVGTGGLFYYGYTF.

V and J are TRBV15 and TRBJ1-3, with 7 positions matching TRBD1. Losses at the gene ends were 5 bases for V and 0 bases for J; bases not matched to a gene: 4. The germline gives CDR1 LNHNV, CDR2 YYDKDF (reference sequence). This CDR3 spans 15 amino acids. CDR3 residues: CATSRNRGSGNTIYF. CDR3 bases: TGTGCCACCAGCCGAAACAGGGGCTCTGGAAACACCATATATTTT.

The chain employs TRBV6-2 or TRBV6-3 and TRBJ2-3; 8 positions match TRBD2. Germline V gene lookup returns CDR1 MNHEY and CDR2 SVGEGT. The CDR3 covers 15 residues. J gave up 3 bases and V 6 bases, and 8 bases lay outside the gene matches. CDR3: CASSRGLAGTDTQYF. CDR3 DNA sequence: TGTGCCAGCAGCCGAGGACTAGCCGGGACAGATACGCAGTATTTT.